The 32 T cell receptor beta chains presented below share a single source sample, sequenced in a study of blood T cells in healthy people across ages. Then a second PCR, running about 6 to 12 cycles, was carried out with a sample-barcoded 5' primer and a J-beta primer mix. TCRdb used MiXCR to reprocess the 5' RACE reads, holding one entry per CDR3 protein. The table shows 450,000 to 650,000 distinct CDR3 sequences, with around 24% occurring only once. This sample was also put to use in a study of T cells of mothers and their children.

The sequencing input was blood. These receptor sequences come from a boy between 10 and 17 years old in good health.

This clonotype was seen a handful of times. The rearrangement links TRBV6-6 to TRBJ1-2; the D gene is possibly TRBD1 (5 bases). Germline loops: CDR1 MNHNY, CDR2 SVGAGI (reference sequence). V was clipped by 10 bases and J by 4 bases, with 13 bases between them. This CDR3 has 12 amino acids. CDR3 protein: CATHGGGYGYTF. The CDR3 DNA sequence: TGTGCCACCCACGGGGGGGGCTATGGCTACACCTTC.

This clonotype showed up just a few times. The chain combines TRBV19 with TRBJ2-3, with a possible D match to TRBD1 (6 bases). The CDR3 has 16 amino acids. The V gene's germline CDR1 is LNHDA and CDR2 SQIVND (reference sequence). Trimming removed 0 bases from V and 5 bases from J, with 15 bases in between. The CDR3 region is CASSIDLEGVLDTQYF. The CDR3 DNA sequence: TGTGCCAGTAGTATAGATCTTGAGGGGGTGTTAGATACGCAGTATTTT.

The chain employs TRBV29-1 and TRBJ1-1; 9 bases fit TRBD1. CDR1 is SQVTM and CDR2 is ANQGSEA in the germline V gene. The CDR3 consists of 13 residues. The V and J ends lost 5 bases and 4 bases, in that order; junction bases with no gene match: 5. The DNA for the CDR3 is TGCAGCGTTTTACAGGGGGCTGGCACTGAAGCTTTCTTT. Its translation: CSVLQGAGTEAFF.

The chain combines TRBV2 with TRBJ2-1, with D perhaps TRBD1 or TRBD2 (5 bases each). Between the trimmed V and J ends, which lost 6 bases and 5 bases, there was a span of 23 bases. Germline V gene data show CDR1 as SNHLY and CDR2 as FYNNEI. This CDR3 region has 17 residues. In DNA, the CDR3 is TGTGCCAGCAGACCATCAGCCGGGACGGGAAATGACAATGAGCAGTTCTTC. This sequence encodes CASRPSAGTGNDNEQFF.

The chain carries TRBV4-1 and TRBJ2-3, with D perhaps matching TRBD2 (5 bases). The germline V gene has CDR1 MGHRA and CDR2 YSYEKL. The length of the CDR3 is 13 residues. V lost 5 bases and J lost 6, with 12 bases in between. CDR3 DNA: TGCGCCAGCAGCAACTTACTAGGGGATACGCAGTATTTT. As protein: CASSNLLGDTQYF.

This rearrangement joins TRBV2 to TRBJ2-3; 9 nucleotides align to TRBD1. CDR3 length: 14 residues. V shed 6 bases, J shed 6 bases, and the junction held 7 bases outside the gene matches. The germline gives CDR1 SNHLY, CDR2 FYNNEI. CDR3 in amino acids: CASRLGQGMDTQYF. The CDR3 DNA is TGTGCCAGCAGGTTAGGACAGGGGATGGATACGCAGTATTTT.

As DNA, the CDR3 is TGTGCCAGCGGGGGGACCGACACATCCCAGAGGACCTACAATGAGCAGTTCTTC. This sequence encodes CASGGTDTSQRTYNEQFF. The V call is TRBV7-9, the J call TRBJ2-5; TRBD2 is a possible D gene (6 bases). The tail of the sequence fits TRBJ2-1 better, so the J call may be wrong. This CDR3 is built from 18 residues. Germline V gene lookup returns CDR1 SEHNR and CDR2 FQNEAQ (reference sequence).

The sample holds a few counts of this clonotype. CDR3 residues: CSAPAETGSRRGDTQYF. The CDR3 DNA sequence: TGCAGTGCTCCGGCCGAGACAGGGAGCCGGAGGGGCGATACGCAGTATTTT. The chain has TRBV20-1 and TRBJ2-3; D might be TRBD1 (7 bases). This CDR3 spans 17 amino acids. V was cut by 5 bases and J by 6 bases, with 27 bases left in between. CDR1 and CDR2 (germline): DFQATT, SNEGSKA (reference sequence).

This clonotype was counted a few times. V usage is TRBV30 and J usage is TRBJ2-5, with 8 bases lining up with TRBD2. Germline trimming cut 1 base from V and 4 bases from J; bases unmatched to any gene: 11. Germline V gene lookup returns CDR1 GTSNPN and CDR2 SVGIG (reference sequence). This CDR3 comprises 16 residues. CDR3 nucleotides: TGTGCCTGGAGTGCCGGACTAGCCGTTAGCGGAGAGACCCAGTACTTC. The encoded protein is CAWSAGLAVSGETQYF.

This clonotype has more than one count but fewer than ten. V is TRBV12-3 or TRBV12-4 and J is TRBJ2-3; 16 nucleotides line up with TRBD2. V gave up 6 bases and J gave up 5 bases; unmatched junction bases: 8. The CDR3 has 17 amino acids. The CDR3 is CASRPGLAGGSLDTQYF. CDR3 DNA: TGTGCCAGCAGGCCGGGACTAGCGGGAGGGTCTTTAGATACGCAGTATTTT.

There are a few counts of this clonotype. The chain joins TRBV6-6 to TRBJ2-3; tentative D call: TRBD2 (5 bases). The CDR3 contains 15 residues. The V and J ends lost 0 bases and 2 bases respectively, with 9 bases between them. Germline V lookup: CDR1 MNHNY, CDR2 SVGAGI (reference sequence). The CDR3 region is CASSYSASPTDTQYF. DNA of the CDR3: TGTGCCAGCAGTTACTCGGCTAGCCCCACAGATACGCAGTATTTT.

V is TRBV6-2 or TRBV6-3 and J is TRBJ1-1, with D perhaps matching TRBD1 (5 bases). Trimming cost V 4 bases and J 5 bases, with 14 bases left between them. Germline V gives CDR1 MNHEY, CDR2 SVGEGT. The CDR3 spans 14 residues. The CDR3 here is CASSFPREGTEAFF. DNA of the CDR3: TGTGCCAGCAGTTTCCCCAGGGAGGGGACTGAAGCTTTCTTT.

There are a few counts of this clonotype. The chain has TRBV7-2 and TRBJ2-5; D perhaps matches TRBD2 (6 bases). The CDR3 consists of 15 residues. The V gene lost 3 bases and the J gene lost 6 bases, with 17 bases spanning the gap. Germline V gene sequence: CDR1 SGHTA, CDR2 FQGNSA. DNA for the CDR3: TGTGCCAGCAGCTTTGGATCCGGAGGGGCGAAGACCCAGTACTTC. Encoded protein: CASSFGSGGAKTQYF.

This chain joins TRBV20-1 and TRBJ1-2; D uncertain. The CDR3 extends over 13 amino acids. The V end was cut by 3 bases, the J end by 1 base, with 9 bases between. Germline values: CDR1 DFQATT, CDR2 SNEGSKA (reference sequence). The CDR3 is CSASGGLNYGYTF. In DNA form, the CDR3 reads TGCAGTGCTAGCGGAGGCCTTAACTATGGCTACACCTTC.

Written as DNA, the CDR3 is TGTGCCAGCAAAGTTTTCCCTCATGGCTACACCTTC. Protein sequence: CASKVFPHGYTF. The chain employs TRBV12-3 or TRBV12-4 and TRBJ1-2; D not resolved. The CDR3 is 12 amino acids. The V gene lost 7 bases and the J gene lost 6 bases, with 12 bases spanning the gap.

In its sample, this clonotype was seen a few times. The chain joins TRBV28 to TRBJ1-1; no clear D gene. This CDR3 is 14 amino acids long. V was shortened by 3 bases and J by 0 bases, with 8 bases between the two germline ends. Germline V gene data show CDR1 as MDHEN and CDR2 as SYDVKM. CDR3 amino acids: CASSFPSLNTEAFF. Here the CDR3 DNA reads TGTGCCAGCAGTTTCCCGTCGTTGAACACTGAAGCTTTCTTT.

Ten or more counts support this clonotype. The rearrangement joins TRBV28 to TRBJ1-1; no firm D call. The CDR3 covers 12 residues. Germline V gene data show CDR1 as MDHEN and CDR2 as SYDVKM. Trimming cost V 6 bases and J 1 base, with 6 bases left between them. CDR3 sequence (DNA): TGTGCCAGCAGCTTACAGAACACTGAAGCTTTCTTT. Amino acids: CASSLQNTEAFF.

This clonotype occurred a few times. The chain has TRBV2 and TRBJ2-2, with D hard to call. The germline V gene encodes CDR1 SNHLY and CDR2 FYNNEI. V was trimmed by 6 bases and J by 7 bases, leaving 9 bases between them. The CDR3 runs to 12 residues. The CDR3 nucleotides read TGTGCCAGCAGGACAACGGGCGGGGAGCTGTTTTTT. Amino acids: CASRTTGGELFF.

This clonotype was seen only once. J is TRBJ2-5 and V is TRBV4-2; D is perhaps TRBD1 (6 bases). Trimming removed 0 bases from V and 4 bases from J, with 12 bases in between. CDR1 is LGHNA, CDR2 YNFKEQ, per germline. CDR3 length: 15 residues. CDR3 sequence: CASSQDPRGRETQYF. The CDR3 nucleotides are TGTGCCAGCAGCCAAGATCCCAGGGGTAGAGAGACCCAGTACTTC.

The V and J genes are TRBV4-3 and TRBJ1-2; weak D call: TRBD1 (6 bases). CDR3 length: 16 residues. V was cut by 3 bases and J by 2 bases, with 16 bases left in between. CDR1 LGHNA and CDR2 YSLEER come from the germline V gene. DNA of the CDR3: TGCGCCAGCAGCCAGGGCGGGCAGGGGCTAAACTATGGCTACACCTTC. Protein: CASSQGGQGLNYGYTF.

This clonotype was seen ten or more times. The chain couples TRBV28 to TRBJ2-7; TRBD1 might be the D (5 bases). This CDR3 has 14 residues. The germline CDR1 and CDR2 sequences are MDHEN and SYDVKM. The V end lost 6 bases, the J end lost 2 bases, and 14 bases lay between the germline ends. The chain's CDR3 is CASSPDSYPYEQYF. The CDR3 region has the DNA TGTGCCAGCAGCCCAGACAGCTATCCCTACGAGCAGTACTTC.

This clonotype was counted a few times. This chain joins TRBV2 and TRBJ1-2, with TRBD1 as a possible D gene (6 bases). From germline, CDR1 is SNHLY and CDR2 FYNNEI. V lost 4 bases to trimming and J lost 2 bases, with 11 bases between them. This CDR3 has 14 amino acids. The CDR3 bases are TGTGCCAGCAGTGCCCCGGACAGAAACTATGGCTACACCTTC. Translation: CASSAPDRNYGYTF.

This chain uses TRBV9 with TRBJ1-4, with no clear D. Germline lookup yields CDR1 SGDLS and CDR2 YYNGEE. Trimming cost V 0 bases and J 0 bases, with 6 bases left between them. The CDR3 is made up of 15 amino acids. This chain's CDR3 is CASSVGLATNEKLFF. The CDR3 DNA reads as TGTGCCAGCAGCGTAGGACTTGCAACTAATGAAAAACTGTTTTTT.

For the CDR3, the DNA is TGTGCCAGCAGCTCTCTTCGGACTAGCGTAGAGACCCAGTACTTC. Its protein is CASSSLRTSVETQYF. The J gene is TRBJ2-5, the V gene TRBV28; 9 nucleotides match TRBD2. This CDR3 is built from 15 residues. Germline lookup yields CDR1 MDHEN and CDR2 SYDVKM. The trim removed 6 bases at V and 4 bases at J, leaving 9 bases unmatched.

This clonotype has more than one count but fewer than ten. The V and J genes are TRBV27 and TRBJ2-7, with 7 nucleotides matching TRBD1. The V segment lost 4 bases and the J segment 7 bases; nucleotides outside the gene matches: 13. The CDR3 runs to 15 residues. Germline-derived CDR1 and CDR2 are MNHEY and SMNVEV (reference sequence). CDR3 amino acids: CASSYAGGVLWEQYF. CDR3 coding DNA: TGTGCCAGCAGTTACGCAGGGGGTGTCCTCTGGGAGCAGTACTTC.

This clonotype has just a few counts. This chain joins TRBV19 and TRBJ1-2; no clear D. CDR1 is LNHDA and CDR2 is SQIVND in the germline V gene (reference sequence). Trimming left V 5 bases short and J 6 bases short, with 10 bases between. The CDR3 consists of 12 residues. The CDR3 bases are TGTGCCAGTAGTTTGGAGGTTGATGGCTACACCTTC. This translates into CASSLEVDGYTF.

The chain uses TRBV4-1 and TRBJ1-1; tentative D call: TRBD1 (5 bases). V was clipped by 1 base and J by 3 bases, with 9 bases between them. CDR3 length: 14 amino acids. The germline gives CDR1 MGHRA, CDR2 YSYEKL. The CDR3 coding sequence is TGCGCCAGCAGCCAAGGGGGCGTTTACACTGAAGCTTTCTTT. Translation gives CASSQGGVYTEAFF.

This chain joins TRBV7-2 and TRBJ2-1, with D maybe TRBD2 (5 bases). The end of the DNA fits TRBJ2-5 better, so the J call may be wrong. Germline CDR1 and CDR2: SGHTA and FQGNSA. The CDR3 consists of 17 residues. The CDR3, as DNA: TGTGCCAGCAGCTTAGACTTCAGCGGTTGGGGTAGTGGGACCCAGTACTTC. It codes for CASSLDFSGWGSGTQYF.

The V and J genes are TRBV7-2 and TRBJ2-1; 7 positions match TRBD2. Germline CDR1 is SGHTA and CDR2 is FQGNSA. The CDR3 consists of 13 residues. V was pared by 5 bases and J by 6 bases, with 4 bases of the junction left unmatched. DNA of the CDR3: TGTGCCAGCAGCCCTCGGACTAGCAATGAGCAGTTCTTC. Translated: CASSPRTSNEQFF.

The J gene is TRBJ2-2, the V gene TRBV7-9; D is ambiguous. Germline V gives CDR1 SEHNR, CDR2 FQNEAQ (reference sequence). Trimming pared 5 bases from V and 5 bases from J, leaving 9 bases between. CDR3 length: 13 amino acids. CDR3 sequence: CASSEGRTGELFF. The CDR3 DNA follows: TGTGCCAGCAGCGAAGGGCGGACCGGGGAGCTGTTTTTT.

The chain uses TRBV6-5 and TRBJ2-7; D is uncertain. This CDR3 region has 13 residues. Trimming took 7 bases from V and 0 from J, leaving 10 bases between them. Germline CDR1 MNHEY, CDR2 SVGAGI. In DNA, the CDR3 is TGTGCCAGCACGGGCTCGAGCTCCTACGAGCAGTACTTC. Translation gives CASTGSSSYEQYF.

This clonotype has more than one count but fewer than ten. This sequence joins TRBV9 and TRBJ2-7; D gene unclear. Germline lookup yields CDR1 SGDLS and CDR2 YYNGEE. The V end lost 7 bases, the J end lost 5 bases, and 10 bases lay between the germline ends. The CDR3 has 11 residues. The chain's CDR3 is CASGRWDEQYF. The CDR3 DNA sequence: TGTGCCAGCGGGCGATGGGACGAGCAGTACTTC.